These 8 T cell receptor beta chains were all obtained from the same sample, sequenced in a study of control samples from healthy donors and cancer patients. Only in-frame clones appear in the TCRdb table, and some are missing; sequencing was by immunoSEQ multiplex PCR. The table lists approximately 120,000 clones, around 89% of them singletons. Specimen: blood. The receptors shown here come from a woman in her fifties or sixties in good health.

CDR3 protein: CASSPPPGQTEAFF. CDR3 nucleotide sequence: TGTGCCAGCAGCCCTCCCCCGGGACAAACTGAAGCTTTCTTT. The chain has TRBV5-5 and TRBJ1-1; D possibly corresponds to TRBD1 (6 bases). The CDR3 is 14 residues long. Germline V lookup: CDR1 SGHKS, CDR2 YYEKEE (reference sequence). V was cut by 4 bases and J by 5 bases, with 15 bases left in between.

V gene TRBV4-1 combines with J gene TRBJ2-5, with D uncertain. The V gene's germline CDR1 is MGHRA and CDR2 YSYEKL. The CDR3 is made up of 12 amino acids. Trimming left V 3 bases short and J 4 bases short, with 6 bases between. The CDR3 protein is CASSHEPETQYF. CDR3 nucleotides: TGCGCCAGCAGCCATGAACCAGAGACCCAGTACTTC.

This chain links TRBV5-1 with TRBJ2-3; TRBD2 matches 8 bases. CDR1 is SGHRS and CDR2 is YFSETQ in the germline V gene. V shed 4 bases and J 0 bases; nucleotides not matched to a gene: 7. The CDR3 spans 16 residues. CDR3 nucleotides: TGCGCCAGCAGCCCCTATAGCGGGGCTAGCACAGATACGCAGTATTTT. Its protein product is CASSPYSGASTDTQYF.

The J gene is TRBJ1-2, the V gene TRBV6-1; 7 bases match TRBD1. The CDR3 is 15 residues long. V dropped 2 bases and J dropped 3; count of bases not matched to a gene: 6. Germline V gene data show CDR1 as MNHNS and CDR2 as SASEGT. CDR3 protein: CASSEPDRPYYGYTF. The CDR3 DNA follows: TGTGCCAGCAGTGAACCGGACAGGCCTTACTATGGCTACACCTTC.

The chain carries TRBV19 and TRBJ1-6; 7 positions agree with TRBD1. This CDR3 comprises 13 residues. The V and J ends lost 4 bases and 9 bases, in that order; junction bases with no gene match: 3. Germline-derived CDR1 and CDR2 are LNHDA and SQIVND (reference sequence). For the CDR3, the DNA is TGTGCCAGTAGTAAAGACAGGGTTTCACCCCTCCACTTT. Protein sequence: CASSKDRVSPLHF.

V and J are TRBV7-9 and TRBJ1-2; D remains ambiguous. CDR1 SEHNR and CDR2 FQNEAQ come from the germline V gene (reference sequence). V lost 1 base and J 4 bases, leaving 7 bases between the germline ends. CDR3 length equals 13 residues. CDR3 coding DNA: TGTGCCAGCAGCTTAGAAGTCGGCTATGGCTACACCTTC. It is translated as CASSLEVGYGYTF.

The chain joins TRBV7-2 to TRBJ2-7; TRBD1 aligns across 7 bases. Germline-derived CDR1 and CDR2 are SGHTA and FQGNSA. The CDR3 totals 13 residues. Losses at the gene ends were 6 bases for V and 2 bases for J; bases not matched to a gene: 4. The CDR3 DNA reads as TGTGCCAGCAGTACGACAGGGACCTACGAGCAGTACGTC. The encoded protein is CASSTTGTYEQYV.

The genes are TRBV24-1 and TRBJ2-1, with D perhaps TRBD1 or TRBD2 (5 bases each). Germline V gene lookup returns CDR1 KGHDR and CDR2 SFDVKD. V lost 6 bases and J lost 6, with 20 bases in between. The CDR3 is made up of 16 amino acids. In DNA, the CDR3 is TGTGCCACCAGTACATTCGGGGCAGGGAGTTTCAATGAGCAGTTCTTC. It specifies CATSTFGAGSFNEQFF.